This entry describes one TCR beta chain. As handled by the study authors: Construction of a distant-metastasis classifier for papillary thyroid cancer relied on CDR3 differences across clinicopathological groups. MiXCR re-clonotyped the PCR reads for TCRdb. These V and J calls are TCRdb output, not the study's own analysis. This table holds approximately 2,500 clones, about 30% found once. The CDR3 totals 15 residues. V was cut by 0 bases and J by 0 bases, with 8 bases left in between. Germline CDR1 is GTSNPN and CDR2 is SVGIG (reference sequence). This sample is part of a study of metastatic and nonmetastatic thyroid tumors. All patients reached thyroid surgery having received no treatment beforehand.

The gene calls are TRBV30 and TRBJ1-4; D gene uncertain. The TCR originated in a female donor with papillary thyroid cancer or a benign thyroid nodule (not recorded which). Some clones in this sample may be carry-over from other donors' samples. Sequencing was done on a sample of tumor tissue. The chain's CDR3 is CAWSVRRATNEKLFF. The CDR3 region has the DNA TGTGCCTGGAGTGTACGTAGGGCAACTAATGAAAAACTGTTTTTT.